A selection of T cell receptor beta chains follows, all from one sample in a study of response to subunit inactivated influenza vaccine. From the RT-PCR reads, TCRdb called clonotypes with MiXCR, one entry per CDR3 protein. Here the sample spans fewer than 250,000 distinct CDR3 sequences, approximately 14% being singletons. Sequenced material: CD8+ T cells sorted from PBMCs, taken around 5 days after vaccination. These receptors came from a man aged 50 to 59 who received an inactivated influenza vaccine. Each CDR3 is given with its conserved first and last residue. Fields, in order: CDR3 DNA, CDR3 protein, D gene, V gene, J gene, clone size. A D gene is named only where the DNA matches it firmly. Not all rows give a size; the values are once, few, many and, for expanded clones, a class.

TGCGCCAGCAGCCAAGAAGGTTTCCCCGCCTCGGGCTACGAGCAGTACTTC	CASSQEGFPASGYEQYF	NA	TRBV4-1	TRBJ2-7	many
TGTGCCAGCGGCCCGGCTACTAGCGACAGCGCCGGGGAGCTGTTTTTT	CASGPATSDSAGELFF	TRBD2	TRBV7-8	TRBJ2-2	NA
TGCAGCGTTGAAGATGGAGGAGGAAATTACAATGAGCAGTTCTTC	CSVEDGGGNYNEQFF	NA	TRBV29-1	TRBJ2-1	NA
TGTGCCAGCAGTCCCGGCCCTAGTAGGAGCCTCTACGAGCAGTACTTC	CASSPGPSRSLYEQYF	NA	TRBV6-1	TRBJ2-7	many
TGTGCCAGCAGTTACTCGATGTGGGAGGGCCGAGAGACCCAGTACTTC	CASSYSMWEGRETQYF	TRBD2	TRBV6-5	TRBJ2-5	NA
TGTGCCAGCAGCTTAGTCACTCTCTGGGACCGATCTATGAACACTGAAGCTTTCTTT	CASSLVTLWDRSMNTEAFF	NA	TRBV11-2	TRBJ1-1	many
TGTGCCAGCAGCCAGGACAGTGTATACACAGATACGCAGTATTTT	CASSQDSVYTDTQYF	NA	TRBV5-5	TRBJ2-3	many
TGCAGCGTTGAGAGGGACAGGGGGCTAGAGACCCAGTACTTC	CSVERDRGLETQYF	TRBD1	TRBV29-1	TRBJ2-5	many
TGCAGTGCTAGAGATCTGCTAGCACCGTTCTTC	CSARDLLAPFF	NA	TRBV20-1	TRBJ2-1	few
TGTGCCAGCAGCTTGGGATGGGGACAGGAAGACTACGAGCAGTACTTC	CASSLGWGQEDYEQYF	TRBD1	TRBV5-5	TRBJ2-7	few
TGTGCCAGCTCACCACGAGCGGGAGGGCCGGACACCGGGGAGCTGTTTTTT	CASSPRAGGPDTGELFF	TRBD2	TRBV18	TRBJ2-2	NA
TGTGCCAGCAGTGGGGACAGCACAGATACGCAGTATTTT	CASSGDSTDTQYF	NA	TRBV12-3/TRBV12-4	TRBJ2-3	few
TGTGCCACCATCGATTCGGCGAGTAGCACAGATACGCAGTATTTT	CATIDSASSTDTQYF	NA	TRBV10-3	TRBJ2-3	few
TGTGCCAGCAATTCCGGGACTAGCGGTTACAATGAGCAGTTCTTC	CASNSGTSGYNEQFF	TRBD2	TRBV9	TRBJ2-1	many
TGTGCCAGCGATGACCACCGGGACAGTTTGATTGATGAGCAGTTCTTC	CASDDHRDSLIDEQFF	TRBD1	TRBV12-3/TRBV12-4	TRBJ2-1	few
TGCAGTGCCACCGGGTTTGACAGGGCTCATGGCTACACCTTC	CSATGFDRAHGYTF	TRBD1	TRBV20-1	TRBJ1-2	NA
TGTGCCAGCTTTGATGGGCCCGGGGACGATGAGCAGTTCTTC	CASFDGPGDDEQFF	NA	TRBV5-6	TRBJ2-1	NA
TGCGCCACCATGGACGGTGACGAGCAGTACTTC	CATMDGDEQYF	NA	TRBV10-2	TRBJ2-7	NA
TGTGCCAGCAGTGAAGTCGCGCCTAGCGTCTGGAATGAGCAGTTCTTC	CASSEVAPSVWNEQFF	NA	TRBV2	TRBJ2-1	NA
TGCGCCAGCAGCTTGACAGGGATTGGCACTGAAGCTTTCTTT	CASSLTGIGTEAFF	NA	TRBV5-1	TRBJ1-1	NA
TGCAGCGGACTTTACACCGGGGAGCTGTTTTTT	CSGLYTGELFF	NA	TRBV29-1	TRBJ2-2	NA
TGTGCCAGTAGTAAATACACCGAGGGCACTGAAGCTTTCTTT	CASSKYTEGTEAFF	NA	TRBV19	TRBJ1-1	few
TGTGCCAGCAGTTTTGGGGAATTCTCCTACGAGCAGTACTTC	CASSFGEFSYEQYF	NA	TRBV12-3/TRBV12-4	TRBJ2-7	NA
TGTGCCAGCAGCTTAGTAGTCTCGCCCCATGAAAATACGCAGTATTTT	CASSLVVSPHENTQYF	NA	TRBV7-9	TRBJ2-3	many
TGTGCCATCAGTGAGTCCTGGCGGGAGAACACCGGGGAGCTGTTTTTT	CAISESWRENTGELFF	NA	TRBV10-3	TRBJ2-2	few
TGTGCCAGCAGCATCTACCCCAGGGGGATGAACACTGAAGCTTTCTTT	CASSIYPRGMNTEAFF	TRBD1	TRBV7-9	TRBJ1-1	many
TGTGCCAGCAGTATCGTGTACGGGAACACCGGGGAGCTGTTTTTT	CASSIVYGNTGELFF	NA	TRBV7-9	TRBJ2-2	few
TGTGCCAGCAGTCCAAGGCTTGCGGGGCGCAGTGAAAAACTGTTTTTT	CASSPRLAGRSEKLFF	NA	TRBV28	TRBJ1-4	few
TGTGCCAGCAGTTTCTCCTACGAGCAGTACTTC	CASSFSYEQYF	NA	TRBV28	TRBJ2-7	many
TGTGCCAGCAGTTTAGACAGGGGCGAGTCACCCCTCCACTTT	CASSLDRGESPLHF	TRBD1	TRBV27	TRBJ1-6	few
TGTGCCAGCAGTTTAATGTCGTTGGCAGCGAACTCCTACGAGCAGTACTTC	CASSLMSLAANSYEQYF	NA	TRBV28	TRBJ2-7	NA
TGTGCCAGCAGCTTTTACTCCACAGATACGCAGTATTTT	CASSFYSTDTQYF	NA	TRBV7-8	TRBJ2-3	many
TGTGCCACCAGCAGAGATCGGTCAGGGGCCCATCAGCCCCAGCATTTT	CATSRDRSGAHQPQHF	NA	TRBV15	TRBJ1-5	many
TGTGCCAGCAGCTTAGTAGGACCGGGAGGCTACGAGCAGTACTTC	CASSLVGPGGYEQYF	TRBD2	TRBV7-8	TRBJ2-7	NA
TGCGCCAGCAGCCAAGATATCCAGGGTTTAGATCAGCCCCAGCATTTT	CASSQDIQGLDQPQHF	NA	TRBV4-3	TRBJ1-5	NA